These 9 T cell receptor beta chains were sequenced from one sample in a study of T cell changes during pregnancy in multiple sclerosis. Assay: immunoSEQ multiplex PCR; the TCRdb copy retains only in-frame clones and omits some. The sample shows approximately 58,000 clones, 80% to 95% of them seen only once. This specimen consisted of peripheral blood, obtained in the second trimester of pregnancy. These receptors were collected from a female donor with multiple sclerosis, enrolled in a pregnancy study.

The chain uses TRBV13 and TRBJ2-7; a possible D gene is TRBD1 (5 bases). Trimming took 3 bases from V and 5 from J, leaving 8 bases between them. CDR3 length: 12 amino acids. Looked up from germline, CDR1 is PRHDT and CDR2 is FYEKMQ (reference sequence). The CDR3 loop reads CASSLTVNEQYF. The CDR3 nucleotides read TGTGCCAGCAGCTTGACAGTAAACGAGCAGTACTTC.

The chain recombines TRBV7-9 with TRBJ2-7; 8 bases line up with TRBD1. The germline V gene encodes CDR1 SEHNR and CDR2 FQNEAQ (reference sequence). Losses at the gene ends were 3 bases for V and 0 bases for J; bases not matched to a gene: 10. This CDR3 region has 17 residues. The CDR3 sequence: CASSFRTGGIHSYEQYF. The DNA for the CDR3 is TGTGCCAGCAGCTTCCGTACAGGGGGTATACACTCCTACGAGCAGTACTTC.

This sequence joins TRBV19 and TRBJ1-1; D may be TRBD1 (6 bases). Trimming took 3 bases from V and 4 from J, leaving 15 bases between them. The CDR3 length is 15 residues. Per germline, CDR1 LNHDA and CDR2 SQIVND (reference sequence). The CDR3 region is CASSIQGGVRTEAFF. The CDR3 DNA reads TGTGCCAGTAGTATTCAAGGGGGGGTTCGCACTGAAGCTTTCTTT. The variable domain in full, completed from reference TRBV19 and TRBJ1-1, reads DGGITQSPKYLFRKEGQNVTLSCEQNLNHDAMYWYRQDPGQGLRLIYYSQIVNDFQKGDIAEGYSVSREKKESFPLTVTSAQKNPTAFYLCASSIQGGVRTEAFFGQGTRLTVV.

This clone was recorded once. The chain combines TRBV5-1 with TRBJ1-1; no clear D. Per the germline V gene, CDR1 is SGHRS and CDR2 is YFSETQ. With 3 bases removed from V and 4 bases from J, the gap between germline ends came to 16 bases. This CDR3 has 15 residues. DNA for the CDR3: TGCGCCAGCAGCTACAACGGCCCTGGCGGCACTGAAGCTTTCTTT. Protein product: CASSYNGPGGTEAFF.

J is TRBJ2-1 and V is TRBV7-3; 8 nucleotides line up with TRBD2. The germline V gene encodes CDR1 SGHTA and CDR2 FQGTGA. This CDR3 has 15 amino acids. V was pared by 1 base and J by 6 bases, with 5 bases of the junction left unmatched. CDR3 loop: CASSLIAGGGNEQFF. CDR3 in DNA: TGTGCCAGCAGCTTAATTGCGGGAGGAGGCAATGAGCAGTTCTTC.

This clone was found once. The chain is built from TRBV13 and TRBJ1-5; a possible D gene is TRBD1 (6 bases). The CDR3 is made up of 14 amino acids. Germline lookup yields CDR1 PRHDT and CDR2 FYEKMQ (reference sequence). V gave up 2 bases and J gave up 3 bases, with 8 bases separating them. In nucleotides, the CDR3 is TGTGCCAGCAGCTTAAAGGGGGACAATCAGCCCCAGCATTTT. It encodes CASSLKGDNQPQHF.

CDR3 region: CASSLEGTSVPTGELFF. CDR3 coding DNA: TGTGCCAGCAGCTTAGAAGGGACTAGCGTACCCACCGGGGAGCTGTTTTTT. This chain links TRBV7-9 with TRBJ2-2; 10 bases are shared with TRBD2. The germline gives CDR1 SEHNR, CDR2 FQNEAQ (reference sequence). The CDR3 sequence is 17 residues long. J lost 4 bases, V lost 1 base, and 6 bases had no gene match.

CDR3 nucleotide sequence: TGTGCCAGCGCCGGCGGGGCCGAGGATCACACCATATATTTT. Its translation is CASAGGAEDHTIYF. V and J are TRBV6-6 and TRBJ1-3, with a weak D call TRBD1 (5 bases). Germline V lookup: CDR1 MNHNY, CDR2 SVGAGI (reference sequence). V was cut by 8 bases and J by 8 bases, with 19 bases left in between. The CDR3 length is 14 residues.

This clone was detected only once. The chain uses TRBV5-4 and TRBJ1-4; 7 nucleotides align to TRBD1. The CDR3 has 15 residues. Germline-derived CDR1 and CDR2 are SGHNT and YYREEE (reference sequence). V was clipped by 3 bases and J by 1 base; unmatched bases: 3. Here the CDR3 DNA reads TGTGCCAGCAGCTGGAACAGGGGAACTAATGAAAAACTGTTTTTT. Protein: CASSWNRGTNEKLFF.